This T cell receptor (beta chain) appears in the sequencing data of a study of T cell responses to AZD1222 COVID-19 vaccine (dated by TCRdb to the early 2020s). Background for the entire study: AZD1222 recipients with second doses at about 4 weeks or about 12 weeks were pooled, because spike-specific TCR depth and breadth did not differ between schedules. TCR sequencing covered some 250 trial participants: roughly 200 given two doses of AZD1222 and 26 given two doses of MenACWY control vaccine. Trial participants were enrolled by age into subgroups of 18-55, 56-69 and 70-plus years, and about 150, 27 and 61 TCR-sequenced participants, respectively, were included in these subgroups.

The paper as a whole reports these results and caveats: Reportedly, close to half of the unique spike-specific TCRs recognized epitopes lying outside the regions that are mutated in the B.1.351 and B.1.1.7 variants. A significant rise in spike-specific TCR breadth and depth was observed after two AZD1222 doses relative to day 0 and relative to MenACWY recipients. Conclusions about previously exposed vaccinees are limited, since just a handful of AZD1222 recipients were seropositive for SARS-CoV-2 at baseline. Because no samples from the day 14 peak response were available, repertoires could be characterized only after the peak T cell response. Most participants were white British and females outnumbered males, and the authors suggested that clonal diversity may have been underestimated. The vaccine-associated CD4 TCRs covered the entire spike protein, and the dominant responses fell in regions 160-218 and 743-854. The 56-69-year group was small, and its depth increase did not reach significance, likely because of low power.

The CDR3 regions of human TCRbeta chains were analyzed by immunosequencing. The study's processing was this. Repertoire TCRs were matched against a reference library of SARS-CoV-2-specific TCRs generated with the MIRA antigen-specificity platform. Breadth was defined as the fraction of unique TCRs that were SARS-CoV-2-associated, and depth was defined as the fraction of total T cells that were SARS-CoV-2-associated. Using the MIRA data, each spike-specific TCR was mapped to the spike region that the TCR reacts to and placed in a CD4 or CD8 class. Log10-transformed breadth and depth values were compared by one-way ANOVA with Sidak's multiple comparisons tests. In its TCRdb copy, this immuneACCESS table keeps in-frame sequences only and misses some clones. Where compared with another copy, unresolved V genes explain less than half of these, and the others have no known cause. V and J calls and clone size come straight from that table; D and trimming were deduced from the DNA. The sample has some 120,000 clones on record, approximately 89% of them singletons. 3.5% to 4.5% of the sample is taken by the ten largest.

Taken with the paper, the label for time point translates to: baseline before first vaccination. Vaccinee samples were obtained from the UK trials COV001 and COV002, which included a single-blind randomized controlled phase 2/3 trial of AZD1222 (ChAdOx1 nCoV-19) in healthy adults. For TCRbeta chain sequencing, PBMC samples were collected from trial participants at day 0 and at day 28 after the second dose. Points on this clone: Its antigen is unknown. There are no base qualities to consult, and no much larger clone falls within one base.

This material consisted of peripheral blood, taken on day 0 of AZD1222 vaccination. This clonotype originated in an adult in good health.

The base sequence is TGTGCCAGCAGAGGAACCGGCGGGGGGGCGTACGAGCAGTACTTC. Its product reads: CASRGTGGGAYEQYF. The chain is encoded by TRBV11-2 joined to TRBJ2-7, and TRBD2 matches 9 of the central bases. CDR1 is given as SGHAT and CDR2 as FQNNGV, both from the germline V gene. Trimming accounts for 6 bases at V and 4 bases at J, while the number of junction bases matched to no gene is 10. CDR3 length: 15 amino acids, cysteine to phenylalanine. The DNA shown is the 45-base CDR3, in frame from base 1. Beyond the CDR3, the reference TRBV11-2 and TRBJ2-7 genes provide the residues; the full variable domain reads: EAGVAQSPRYKIIEKRQSVAFWCNPISGHATLYWYQQILGQGPKLLIQFQNNGVVDDSQLPKDRFSAERLKGVDSTLKIQPAKLEDSAVYLCASRGTGGGAYEQYFGPGTRLTVT.